This TCR beta chain was captured by sequencing in a study of T cell changes during pregnancy in multiple sclerosis. CDR1 and CDR2 from the germline V gene are LGHNA and YSLEER. There are 17 residues in the CDR3. V was pared by 0 bases and J by 0 bases, with 12 bases between. Method: immunoSEQ multiplex PCR; TCRdb's copy keeps in-frame clones and lacks some. The sample gives tens of thousands of clones, 93% of which show up once; 3.5% to 4.5% is in the top ten. The clonotype originates from a female donor with multiple sclerosis, enrolled in a pregnancy study. This sample comprised CD8+ T cells from peripheral blood mononuclear cells, obtained in the second trimester of pregnancy. The genes are TRBV4-3 and TRBJ2-1; the D is unclear. CDR3 loop: CASSQDGTWSSYNEQFF. The CDR3 DNA reads as TGCGCCAGCAGCCAAGATGGAACCTGGAGCTCCTACAATGAGCAGTTCTTC.